The 4 T cell receptor beta chains given below trace back to one sample, sequenced in a study of Ad26.COV2.S vaccination and SARS-CoV-2 variants (dated by TCRdb to the early 2020s). The treatment or condition label for this specimen denotes: roughly 20 received Ad26.COV2.S at low or high dose, single or two shots; about 5 received placebo; per-sample allocation not given. For vaccine and placebo recipients, the sequenced repertoires came from samples collected on day 63 after the first injection. The library was generated by the immunoSEQ multiplex PCR assay. Drawn from immuneACCESS, this table holds only the in-frame rearrangements with V and J called that TCRdb kept. Clones are partly lost; checked studies trace under half to an unresolved V gene and leave the rest unexplained. For this sample the table gives approximately 460,000 clones, of which approximately 90% were detected only once. Of the sample, around 1.8% is held by the ten largest clones.

The specimen was peripheral blood, collected in a trial of Ad26.COV2.S vaccine versus placebo. The origin of the receptors is a person between 18 and 65 years old who received the Ad26.COV2.S COVID-19 vaccine or a placebo.

V gene TRBV19 combines with J gene TRBJ1-3; D is possibly TRBD1 (5 bases). Trimming shortened V by 6 bases and J by 0 bases, and 15 bases separated the two germline ends. The CDR3 has 16 amino acids. Germline V gene sequence: CDR1 LNHDA, CDR2 SQIVND (reference sequence). CDR3 region: CASRRDDASSGNTIYF. As DNA, the CDR3 is TGTGCCAGTAGGAGGGACGACGCGAGCTCTGGAAACACCATATATTTT.

J is TRBJ2-3 and V is TRBV3-1 (or the pseudogene TRBV3-2); 8 positions match TRBD2. Looked up from germline, CDR1 is LGHDT and CDR2 is YNNKEL (reference sequence). The CDR3 extends over 15 amino acids. With 7 bases clipped from V and 0 bases from J, the junction kept 6 bases outside the gene matches. CDR3 region: CASNLERGSTDTQYF. The CDR3 nucleotides read TGTGCCAGCAATCTTGAGCGGGGGAGCACAGATACGCAGTATTTT.

This chain links TRBV5-1 with TRBJ1-1, with D possibly matching TRBD1 (5 bases). This CDR3 comprises 14 residues. V was trimmed by 4 bases and J by 0 bases, leaving 10 bases between them. Germline V lookup: CDR1 SGHRS, CDR2 YFSETQ. CDR3 in amino acids: CASSIRDLNTEAFF. The CDR3 nucleotides read TGCGCCAGCAGCATCAGGGATCTGAACACTGAAGCTTTCTTT.

This chain connects TRBV3-1 (or the pseudogene TRBV3-2) to TRBJ2-1; TRBD2 agrees at 9 bases. V was clipped by 1 base and J by 7 bases; unmatched bases: 5. The CDR3 has 15 residues. Germline V gives CDR1 LGHDT, CDR2 YNNKEL (reference sequence). CDR3 in DNA: TGTGCCAGCAGCCAAGTTAGCGGGAGTGTAAATGAGCAGTTCTTC. Translated: CASSQVSGSVNEQFF.